This T cell receptor beta chain was observed in a study of radiation and T cells in renal cell carcinoma. The V end was cut by 3 bases, the J end by 0 bases, with 11 bases between. There are 15 residues in the CDR3. Time point denoted: blood 4 weeks post-SBRT, at nephrectomy. Regarding treatment: 15 Gy SBRT to primary tumor, nephrectomy 4 weeks later. Nephrectomy followed 15 Gy stereotactic body radiation by 4 weeks. After SBRT, blood was collected at 2 and 4 weeks, plus baseline. The tumor was a clear cell renal cell carcinoma. This table comes from immunoSEQ multiplex PCR, and its TCRdb copy is limited to in-frame clones, with some not included. The table includes just over 95,000 clones, approximately 80% detected once.

The receptor comes from a man aged 60-69 years with renal cell carcinoma. This chain joins TRBV23-1 and TRBJ1-1; perhaps TRBD1 as D (6 bases). TRBV23-1 is sorted into the ORF group, with uncertain function. The specimen comprised blood, sampled from a patient whose treatment included radiotherapy and nephrectomy. The CDR3 loop is CASSQLTGLNTEAFF. The CDR3 nucleotides are TGCGCCAGCAGTCAGCTGACAGGACTGAACACTGAAGCTTTCTTT.